This TCR beta chain was retrieved from a study of cytomegalovirus exposure and HLA in healthy donors. 13 Jbeta primers and 60 Vbeta primers were used for the PCR. Produced via immunoSEQ multiplex PCR; TCRdb's table is partial and in-frame only. This sample's table reports about 77,000 clones. The germline gives CDR1 SGHNT, CDR2 YYREEE (reference sequence). Unmatched junction bases numbered 4, after V lost 4 bases and J lost 3 bases. The CDR3 has 16 residues. The chain combines TRBV5-4 with TRBJ2-3, with 14 nucleotides matching TRBD2. This receptor was obtained from a man between 50 and 59 years old in good health and CMV-seropositive. Material: PBMCs. The CDR3 reads CASSQGLAGGTDTQYF. As DNA, the CDR3 is TGTGCCAGCAGCCAAGGACTAGCGGGAGGAACAGATACGCAGTATTTT. Looking up the rest from reference TRBV5-4 and TRBJ2-3 gives the full variable domain: ETGVTQSPTHLIKTRGQQVTLRCSSQSGHNTVSWYQQALGQGPQFIFQYYREEENGRGNFPPRFSGLQFPNYSSELNVNALELDDSALYLCASSQGLAGGTDTQYFGPGTRLTVL.